The T cell receptor (beta chain) under discussion was sequenced for a study of blood T cell repertoires in COVID-19. Background on the study: Material from acute and convalescent COVID-19 was sourced from the United States, Italy and Spain. Sources were T cells, B-cell-depleted T cells, or PBMCs; the material itself was cDNA or gDNA.

CDR3 size: 15 residues. CDR1 MNHNS and CDR2 SASEGT come from the germline V gene. Trimming removed 3 bases at V and 0 bases at J, with 11 bases between. Study processing details: Nucleated cell number was recorded as an estimate derived from reference gene primer amplification. Profiled with immunoSEQ multiplex PCR; TCRdb holds only in-frame clones, not every one. Clonal size and the V and J genes are those of that table, whereas D and trimming came from the DNA. The repertoire holds about 120,000 clones, with approximately 74% as singletons. This clone was seen many times. The receptor's source is a man aged 55-75 years with acute or convalescent COVID-19. The V and J genes are TRBV6-1 and TRBJ1-1; D possibly corresponds to TRBD1 (6 bases). The specimen was peripheral blood. The CDR3 here is CASSDQGRVNTEAFF. CDR3 sequence (DNA): TGTGCCAGCAGTGACCAGGGGCGGGTGAACACTGAAGCTTTCTTT.